Following are 13 T cell receptor beta chains from one sample sequenced in a study of T cells in Graves' hyperthyroidism and ophthalmopathy. RNA transcripts served as the template for amplifying TCR beta CDR3 regions. First-round RT-PCR targeting the TCR CDR3 was performed with the HTBI primer set. TCRdb independently ran MiXCR on the multiplex PCR reads; one entry per CDR3 protein. The table lists some 620,000 distinct CDR3 sequences, about 16% of them singletons. Sequencing was performed on blood. These receptor sequences come from a woman aged 25-40 years with Graves' hyperthyroidism.

This rearrangement joins TRBV6-1 to TRBJ2-3; no reliable D call. The germline CDR1 and CDR2 sequences are MNHNS and SASEGT. The CDR3 extends over 14 amino acids. Trimming pared 7 bases from V and 1 base from J, leaving 12 bases between. CDR3 residues: CASTRLLGTDTQYF. CDR3 in DNA: TGTGCCAGCACCAGACTCCTCGGCACAGATACGCAGTATTTT.

At least ten counts were recorded for this clonotype. V is TRBV7-9 and J is TRBJ2-1; TRBD2 agrees at 8 bases. The CDR3 extends over 15 amino acids. Germline V gene data show CDR1 as SEHNR and CDR2 as FQNEAQ (reference sequence). Trimming took 5 bases from V and 0 from J; bases not matched to a gene: 3. CDR3 nucleotides: TGTGCCAGCAGCCCTAGCGGGCACTCCTACAATGAGCAGTTCTTC. This encodes CASSPSGHSYNEQFF. Looking up the rest from reference TRBV7-9 and TRBJ2-1 gives the full variable domain: DTGVSQNPRHKITKRGQNVTFRCDPISEHNRLYWYRQTLGQGPEFLTYFQNEAQLEKSRLLSDRFSAERPKGSFSTLEIQRTEQGDSAMYLCASSPSGHSYNEQFFGPGTRLTVL.

Only a few counts were recorded for this clonotype. The chain uses TRBV12-3 or TRBV12-4 and TRBJ1-3; D gene unclear. This CDR3 has 17 residues. Between the trimmed V and J ends, which lost 5 bases and 2 bases, there was a span of 19 bases. The CDR3 spells CASSPKAGVGPGNTIYF. CDR3 bases: TGTGCCAGCAGTCCTAAAGCCGGCGTGGGCCCTGGAAACACCATATATTTT.

This clonotype was seen ten or more times. The chain combines TRBV7-3 with TRBJ2-3, with 7 bases matching TRBD2. The CDR3 runs 14 residues. Germline CDR1 and CDR2: SGHTA and FQGTGA. Trimming cost V 4 bases and J 2 bases; bases outside gene matches: 3. CDR3 region: CASSYGLVTDTQYF. CDR3 sequence (DNA): TGTGCCAGCAGCTACGGACTAGTCACAGATACGCAGTATTTT.

This sequence joins TRBV19 and TRBJ1-4; D is unclear. V lost 5 bases, J lost 7 bases, and 14 bases lay in between. Germline loops: CDR1 LNHDA, CDR2 SQIVND (reference sequence). The CDR3 spans 14 residues. CDR3 nucleotide sequence: TGTGCCAGTAGTCCCTGGGCAGGAGGTGAAAAACTGTTTTTT. It encodes CASSPWAGGEKLFF.

This clonotype was detected only a few times. The chain couples TRBV6-1 to TRBJ2-4; weak D call: TRBD2 (7 bases). Per the germline V gene, CDR1 is MNHNS and CDR2 is SASEGT. V was clipped by 6 bases and J by 9 bases, with 21 bases between them. This CDR3 spans 15 amino acids. CDR3 coding DNA: TGTGCCAGCAGGGGGGGGCAATCTCCAAAACGCATTCAGTACTTC. It specifies CASRGGQSPKRIQYF.

The table lists this clonotype with a few counts. The CDR3 nucleotides are TGCGCCAGCAGCATAGCCGGGACATATCGCGAAAAACTGTTTTTT. It specifies CASSIAGTYREKLFF. The chain uses TRBV5-1 and TRBJ1-4, with D tentatively TRBD1 (6 bases). The V end was cut by 4 bases, the J end by 8 bases, with 18 bases between. Germline CDR1 is SGHRS and CDR2 is YFSETQ. The CDR3 spans 15 residues.

This clonotype was counted only a few times. The V call is TRBV3-1, the J call TRBJ2-5; 14 bases are shared with TRBD2. This CDR3 comprises 18 residues. Germline assignment: CDR1 LGHDT and CDR2 YNNKEL (reference sequence). The V segment lost 0 bases and the J segment 5 bases; nucleotides outside the gene matches: 8. CDR3 loop: CASSQEIATSGREETQYF. The CDR3 nucleotides read TGTGCCAGCAGCCAAGAAATTGCGACTAGCGGGAGGGAGGAGACCCAGTACTTC.

The J gene is TRBJ2-3, the V gene TRBV30; 9 nucleotides agree with TRBD2. The CDR3 runs 18 residues. V dropped 1 base and J dropped 3; count of bases not matched to a gene: 14. Germline loops: CDR1 GTSNPN, CDR2 SVGIG (reference sequence). In nucleotides, the CDR3 is TGTGCCTGGAGTGGAGTAGCGGGAGCCGTACTGAGGACAGATACGCAGTATTTT. This sequence encodes CAWSGVAGAVLRTDTQYF.

This clonotype showed up many times. The gene calls are TRBV4-2 and TRBJ1-1; D gene ambiguous. V gave up 1 base and J gave up 1 base, with 7 bases separating them. There are 14 residues in the CDR3. CDR1 and CDR2 from the germline V gene are LGHNA and YNFKEQ. Here the CDR3 DNA reads TGTGCCAGCAGCCAAGTCGGCCAGAACACTGAAGCTTTCTTT. The encoded protein is CASSQVGQNTEAFF.

The chain employs TRBV18 and TRBJ2-1; 11 nucleotides line up with TRBD1. The V gene's germline CDR1 is KGHSH and CDR2 LQKENI. V was pared by 4 bases and J by 8 bases, with 7 bases of the junction left unmatched. The CDR3 runs 15 residues. This chain's CDR3 is CASSRTGGLSDEQFF. DNA of the CDR3: TGTGCCAGCTCACGGACAGGGGGCCTAAGCGATGAGCAGTTCTTC. The entire variable domain, with the rest obtained from reference TRBV18 and TRBJ2-1, is as follows: NAGVMQNPRHLVRRRGQEARLRCSPMKGHSHVYWYRQLPEEGLKFMVYLQKENIIDESGMPKERFSAEFPKEGPSILRIQQVVRGDSAAYFCASSRTGGLSDEQFFGPGTRLTVL.

This chain uses TRBV5-4 with TRBJ2-3; perhaps TRBD2 as D (5 bases). Germline CDR1 SGHNT, CDR2 YYREEE (reference sequence). The ends were cut back, 5 bases at V and 0 bases at J, with 13 bases in the middle. The CDR3 covers 15 residues. CDR3 amino acids: CASSLDSLSTDTQYF. CDR3 nucleotide sequence: TGTGCCAGCAGTCTGGACTCGTTAAGCACAGATACGCAGTATTTT.

A few counts support this clonotype. The gene calls are TRBV11-2 and TRBJ2-1; D might be TRBD2 (6 bases). Germline V lookup: CDR1 SGHAT, CDR2 FQNNGV. V gave up 4 bases and J gave up 2 bases, with 15 bases separating them. The length of the CDR3 is 16 residues. CDR3 loop: CASSSRDGEAYNEQFF. CDR3 nucleotide sequence: TGTGCCAGCAGCTCGAGAGACGGGGAGGCCTACAATGAGCAGTTCTTC.